This T cell receptor beta chain is from a study of vaccination effects on CD4 cells after COVID-19. Clones were sequenced by immunoSEQ multiplex PCR, and TCRdb holds only the in-frame ones, with some missing. The data contain over 20,000 clones, 70% to 85% of them seen just once; the ten biggest clones take up 35% to 40%. Notes on the study in general: Following vaccination, convalescents' spike-reactive clones were mostly new ones induced by the vaccine.

With 5 bases removed from V and 3 bases from J, the gap between germline ends came to 7 bases. From germline, CDR1 is SGHTA and CDR2 FQGNSA. The CDR3 sequence is 12 residues long. A note on this clone: The antigen is unknown.

ViraFEST expansion of antigen-specific CD4+ T cells with viral peptide pools preceded sequencing. Following culture for ten to eleven days, CD4+ T cells were isolated. PCR showed that the person got SARS-CoV-2 infection at some point between March and December 2020. IL-2 medium took the place of half the medium on both days 3 and 7. The sequence derives from a human donor who had a prior SARS-CoV-2 infection. The chain employs TRBV7-2 and TRBJ2-5; D gene uncertain. Sequences were derived from CD4+ T cells from PBMCs cultured with a peptide pool, sampled before COVID-19 vaccination. The CDR3 nucleotides read TGTGCCAGCAGCCACAACGAAGAGACCCAGTACTTC. Its translation is CASSHNEETQYF. Variable domain in full (rest from reference TRBV7-2 and TRBJ2-5): GAGVSQSPSNKVTEKGKDVELRCDPISGHTALYWYRQSLGQGLEFLIYFQGNSAPDKSGLPSDRFSAERTGGSVSTLTIQRTQQEDSAVYLCASSHNEETQYFGPGTRLLVL.